This TCR beta chain appears in the sequencing data of a study of T-cell memory formation after mild COVID-19. TCRdb reanalysed the 5' RACE reads using MiXCR and keeps one entry per CDR3 protein. The repertoire holds roughly 130,000 distinct CDR3 sequences, 16% seen once, with about 15% in the top ten. CDR3 length equals 14 residues. The ends lost 5 bases at V and 6 bases at J; junction bases unmatched: 4. Germline loops: CDR1 SGHTA, CDR2 FQGNSA. The V gene is TRBV7-2, the J gene TRBJ2-1, with 10 bases matching TRBD2. The specimen was PBMCs or a T cell subset sorted from them (not recorded which). This TCR was sampled from an adult woman who had mild COVID-19 (a few samples of this study predate the infection). Cell type and time point are not known. CDR3 sequence (DNA): TGTGCCAGCAGCCCGGGACTAGCGTCCAATGAGCAGTTCTTC. Translating gives CASSPGLASNEQFF.